This passage covers 21 T cell receptor beta chains from one sample sequenced in a study of cytomegalovirus exposure and HLA in healthy donors. Primers: 60 Vbeta forward and 13 Jbeta reverse. Clones were sequenced by immunoSEQ multiplex PCR, and TCRdb holds only the in-frame ones, with some missing. Of approximately 120,000 clones in the sample, approximately 85% are singletons; the top ten hold approximately 6.7%. The sequenced sample was PBMCs. The receptors here all came from a woman aged 25-40 years in good health and CMV-seropositive.

CDR3 amino acids: CASILSTGKNEKLFF. As DNA, the CDR3 is TGTGCCAGCATCTTATCGACAGGGAAGAATGAAAAACTGTTTTTT. V and J are TRBV6-7 and TRBJ1-4; 7 positions match TRBD1. TRBV6-7 falls under the ORF class, with uncertain function. CDR3 length: 15 amino acids. V dropped 7 bases and J dropped 5; count of bases not matched to a gene: 10.

The chain joins TRBV7-9 to TRBJ2-7, with D possibly being TRBD2 (6 bases). Germline CDR1 is SEHNR and CDR2 is FQNEAQ (reference sequence). Trimming stripped 5 bases from V and 0 bases from J, with 14 bases between. This CDR3 spans 15 amino acids. Here the CDR3 reads CASSPRGGISYEQYF. CDR3 bases: TGTGCCAGCAGCCCTCGAGGAGGGATCTCCTACGAGCAGTACTTC.

The chain joins TRBV29-1 to TRBJ2-3; D unclear. The ends were cut back, 3 bases at V and 1 base at J, with 11 bases in the middle. The V gene's germline CDR1 is SQVTM and CDR2 ANQGSEA. The CDR3 contains 14 residues. Here the CDR3 reads CSVDDFRGTDTQYF. The DNA for the CDR3 is TGCAGCGTTGACGACTTCCGGGGCACAGATACGCAGTATTTT.

This clone was seen only once. V is TRBV7-2 and J is TRBJ2-1; weak D call: TRBD2 (5 bases). Per the germline V gene, CDR1 is SGHTA and CDR2 is FQGNSA. Deletions cut 4 bases from V and 3 bases from J, with 10 bases between. The CDR3 is 14 residues long. The chain's CDR3 is CASSYGGYYNEQFF. The DNA of the CDR3 is TGTGCCAGCAGCTACGGAGGCTACTACAATGAGCAGTTCTTC.

V gene TRBV10-1 combines with J gene TRBJ2-2; 14 bases are a match to TRBD2. The CDR3 runs to 21 residues. The trim removed 5 bases at V and 1 base at J, leaving 15 bases unmatched. The germline V gene has CDR1 WNHNN and CDR2 SYGVQD (reference sequence). The CDR3 protein is CASSLLPRTSGGRVNTGELFF. In DNA form, the CDR3 reads TGCGCCAGCAGTTTACTTCCAAGGACTAGCGGGGGGCGGGTGAACACCGGGGAGCTGTTTTTT.

J is TRBJ1-1 and V is TRBV11-1; no definite D call. V lost 2 bases, J lost 7 bases, and 14 bases lay in between. The length of the CDR3 is 14 residues. Germline V gene lookup returns CDR1 SGHAT and CDR2 FQDESV (reference sequence). The chain's CDR3 is CASSLSRSYYEAFF. CDR3 coding DNA: TGTGCCAGCAGCTTAAGTCGCAGCTACTATGAAGCTTTCTTT.

The chain combines TRBV6-1 with TRBJ2-7; possibly TRBD2 for D (5 bases). The CDR3 is 12 residues long. Germline CDR1 MNHNS, CDR2 SASEGT. V lost 7 bases and J lost 4, with 11 bases in between. Here the CDR3 DNA reads TGTGCCAGCAAGCGGCAGAGTTACGAGCAGTACTTC. It encodes CASKRQSYEQYF.

The V gene is TRBV11-3, the J gene TRBJ2-5; TRBD2 aligns across 7 bases. The germline gives CDR1 SGHNT, CDR2 YENEEA. With V trimmed by 3 bases and J by 3 bases, 1 base remained unmatched. This CDR3 has 13 residues. In nucleotides, the CDR3 is TGTGCCAGCAGCTTGGGAGGGAAAGAGACCCAGTACTTC. It yields the protein CASSLGGKETQYF.

This clone appeared a single time. The chain combines TRBV19 with TRBJ1-2; TRBD1 aligns across 7 bases. The CDR3 is made up of 14 amino acids. Unmatched junction bases numbered 10, after V lost 8 bases and J lost 4 bases. Germline-derived CDR1 and CDR2 are LNHDA and SQIVND (reference sequence). This chain's CDR3 is CASRPLGDSYGYTF. The DNA of the CDR3 is TGTGCCAGTCGTCCCCTGGGGGACAGCTATGGCTACACCTTC.

The rearrangement joins TRBV6-6 to TRBJ1-3, with TRBD1 as a possible D gene (5 bases). This CDR3 is 14 amino acids long. Germline-derived CDR1 and CDR2 are MNHNY and SVGAGI (reference sequence). V was shortened by 4 bases and J by 2 bases, with 9 bases between the two germline ends. The CDR3 DNA reads TGTGCCAGCAGTTGGGGGAGGGCTGGAAACACCATATATTTT. Protein: CASSWGRAGNTIYF.

J is TRBJ2-2 and V is TRBV2, with a tentative D call TRBD2 (5 bases). Trimming stripped 11 bases from V and 0 bases from J, with 16 bases between. The CDR3 spans 15 residues. Germline V gene lookup returns CDR1 SNHLY and CDR2 FYNNEI. In DNA, the CDR3 is TGTGCCGGCTCTAGGACTCCTTCGAACACCGGGGAGCTGTTTTTT. Translation: CAGSRTPSNTGELFF.

This rearrangement joins TRBV5-1 to TRBJ2-3, with 9 positions matching TRBD1. The J segment lost 3 bases and the V segment lost 5 bases, leaving 4 bases of the junction unmatched. CDR1 is SGHRS and CDR2 is YFSETQ in the germline V gene. The CDR3 length is 14 residues. The CDR3 is CASRSGTGTDTQYF. The CDR3 nucleotides read TGCGCCAGCAGAAGCGGGACAGGGACAGATACGCAGTATTTT.

This sequence joins TRBV9 and TRBJ2-2; 16 bases line up with TRBD2. J lost 7 bases, V lost 4 bases, and 4 bases had no gene match. From germline, CDR1 is SGDLS and CDR2 YYNGEE. This CDR3 has 16 amino acids. The CDR3 loop is CASSSGLAGGIGELFF. Written as DNA, the CDR3 is TGTGCCAGCAGCTCGGGACTAGCGGGAGGGATCGGGGAGCTGTTTTTT.

This sequence joins TRBV6-1 and TRBJ2-2; D possibly corresponds to TRBD1 (7 bases). Per germline, CDR1 MNHNS and CDR2 SASEGT. The V gene lost 7 bases and the J gene lost 5 bases, with 11 bases spanning the gap. The CDR3 has 13 residues. CDR3 sequence: CASTRGETGELFF. In nucleotides, the CDR3 is TGTGCCAGCACCAGGGGGGAAACCGGGGAGCTGTTTTTT.

The chain couples TRBV27 to TRBJ1-2; maybe TRBD1 (5 bases). Germline V CDR1 and CDR2: MNHEY, SMNVEV (reference sequence). The V gene lost 3 bases and the J gene lost 5 bases, with 13 bases spanning the gap. The CDR3 loop spans 14 amino acids. CDR3 DNA: TGTGCCAGCAGTTTTGGGCAGGGTAGTTATGGCTACACCTTC. Residues: CASSFGQGSYGYTF.

J is TRBJ1-1 and V is TRBV28, with D perhaps matching TRBD1 (5 bases). The CDR3 loop spans 14 amino acids. Germline CDR1 reads MDHEN; CDR2 reads SYDVKM. With 3 bases removed from V and 5 bases from J, the gap between germline ends came to 13 bases. CDR3 bases: TGTGCCAGCAGTTTTGCAGGGCTCGAGACTGAAGCTTTCTTT. Translating gives CASSFAGLETEAFF.

The chain is built from TRBV11-2 and TRBJ2-7, with TRBD2 as a possible D gene (6 bases). Germline CDR1 is SGHAT and CDR2 is FQNNGV. V lost 3 bases to trimming and J lost 0 bases, with 18 bases between them. This CDR3 comprises 17 residues. The DNA for the CDR3 is TGTGCCAGCAGCTTGGGTCCCCCCCGGGACTTCTCCTACGAGCAGTACTTC. It codes for CASSLGPPRDFSYEQYF. The complete variable domain, with remaining parts taken from reference TRBV11-2 and TRBJ2-7, reads EAGVAQSPRYKIIEKRQSVAFWCNPISGHATLYWYQQILGQGPKLLIQFQNNGVVDDSQLPKDRFSAERLKGVDSTLKIQPAKLEDSAVYLCASSLGPPRDFSYEQYFGPGTRLTVT.

This chain links TRBV2 with TRBJ2-7, with a possible D match to TRBD2 (6 bases). Trimming stripped 6 bases from V and 4 bases from J, with 16 bases between. The CDR3 loop spans 14 amino acids. Germline CDR1 and CDR2: SNHLY and FYNNEI. The DNA of the CDR3 is TGTGCCAGCAGGCGGGACTCCCAAAGATACGAGCAGTACTTC. It translates to CASRRDSQRYEQYF.

The gene calls are TRBV30 and TRBJ1-1; D is undetermined. The germline CDR1 and CDR2 sequences are GTSNPN and SVGIG (reference sequence). The CDR3 has 13 residues. V was cut by 0 bases and J by 2 bases, with 7 bases left in between. The DNA of the CDR3 is TGTGCCTGGAGTGTTAATGTTAACACTGAAGCTTTCTTT. This translates into CAWSVNVNTEAFF.

The sample holds a few counts of this clone. The rearrangement links TRBV10-3 to TRBJ1-2; D remains ambiguous. The CDR3 extends over 13 amino acids. Per germline, CDR1 ENHRY and CDR2 SYGVKD. Trimming removed 2 bases at V and 6 bases at J, with 10 bases between. CDR3 bases: TGTGCCATCAGTGAGGAGGTTTCGGATGGCTACACCTTC. Its protein product is CAISEEVSDGYTF.

This chain links TRBV28 with TRBJ2-7; the D gene is possibly TRBD2 (5 bases). Germline V gene data show CDR1 as MDHEN and CDR2 as SYDVKM. With 6 bases removed from V and 8 bases from J, the gap between germline ends came to 17 bases. The CDR3 loop spans 13 amino acids. CDR3 sequence (DNA): TGTGCCAGCAGAAAGCGGTTCCCGTACCAGCAGTACTTC. It encodes CASRKRFPYQQYF.